A selection of T cell receptor beta chains follows, all from one sample in a study of blood T cell repertoires in COVID-19. TCRdb keeps only in-frame clones here, not all; method: immunoSEQ multiplex PCR. The sample lists approximately 130,000 clones, roughly four fifths occurring once. Sequenced: PBMCs or T cells enriched from blood (not recorded which). The receptor source for this set is a man aged 25 to 45 who had recovered from COVID-19. CDR3s include the opening cysteine and the closing phenylalanine or tryptophan. The D gene is left open where the match is weak. Clone size appears in some rows only: once, few, many, or a class for an expanded clone.

v_call: TRBV18
d_call: NA
j_call: TRBJ2-2
clone_size: NA
cdr3_nt: TGTGCCAGCCAGGCGGGGCCGAACACCGGGGAGCTGTTTTTT
cdr3_aa: CASQAGPNTGELFF

v_call: TRBV4-1
d_call: NA
j_call: TRBJ1-2
clone_size: once
cdr3_nt: TGCGCCAGCAGCCAAGAGACAGGTTTCTATGGCTACACCTTC
cdr3_aa: CASSQETGFYGYTF

v_call: TRBV25-1
d_call: TRBD2
j_call: TRBJ2-1
clone_size: NA
cdr3_nt: TGTGCCAGCACCCAGGGTCTAGCGGGCGGCAATGAGCAGTTCTTC
cdr3_aa: CASTQGLAGGNEQFF

v_call: TRBV2
d_call: TRBD1
j_call: TRBJ1-5
clone_size: once
cdr3_nt: TGTGCCAGCAGCGGGACAGGAGGCAATCAGCCCCAGCATTTT
cdr3_aa: CASSGTGGNQPQHF

v_call: TRBV7-3
d_call: TRBD2
j_call: TRBJ2-2
clone_size: NA
cdr3_nt: TGTGCCAGCGGGAGGGCGGGCACCGGGGAGCTGTTTTTT
cdr3_aa: CASGRAGTGELFF

v_call: TRBV27
d_call: TRBD2
j_call: TRBJ2-1
clone_size: NA
cdr3_nt: TGTGCCAGCAGTTTATTAGGGGCTAGCGGTAACAATGAGCAGTTCTTC
cdr3_aa: CASSLLGASGNNEQFF

v_call: TRBV5-5
d_call: TRBD2
j_call: TRBJ2-3
clone_size: NA
cdr3_nt: TGTGCCAGCAGCTACGCGACTAGCGGGAGAACAGATACGCAGTATTTT
cdr3_aa: CASSYATSGRTDTQYF

v_call: TRBV18
d_call: NA
j_call: TRBJ1-1
clone_size: NA
cdr3_nt: TGTGCCAGCTCACCACCTACCAGGGCCTACACTGAAGCTTTCTTT
cdr3_aa: CASSPPTRAYTEAFF

v_call: TRBV25-1
d_call: TRBD1
j_call: TRBJ2-3
clone_size: NA
cdr3_nt: TGTGCCAGCAGTGGCGGACAGGGGTCTAGCACAGATACGCAGTATTTT
cdr3_aa: CASSGGQGSSTDTQYF

v_call: TRBV7-8
d_call: TRBD1
j_call: TRBJ1-4
clone_size: once
cdr3_nt: TGTGCCAGCAGCCCCCGGGACAGTAATGAAAAACTGTTTTTT
cdr3_aa: CASSPRDSNEKLFF

v_call: TRBV15
d_call: NA
j_call: TRBJ1-4
clone_size: NA
cdr3_nt: TGTGCCACCAGCAGAGTGGCAGGGGTAGAAAAACTGTTTTTT
cdr3_aa: CATSRVAGVEKLFF

v_call: TRBV7-3
d_call: TRBD1
j_call: TRBJ1-3
clone_size: NA
cdr3_nt: TGTGCCAGCAGCTTTAACACGGGACAGGGGTTGGGAAACACCATATATTTT
cdr3_aa: CASSFNTGQGLGNTIYF

v_call: TRBV5-4
d_call: NA
j_call: TRBJ2-5
clone_size: NA
cdr3_nt: TGTGCCAGCAGCCCGCTTGAGGGCACGACTCGACAAGAGACCCAGTACTTC
cdr3_aa: CASSPLEGTTRQETQYF

v_call: TRBV2
d_call: NA
j_call: TRBJ1-6
clone_size: NA
cdr3_nt: TGTGCCAGCAGTGAGCGGCAATATAATTCACCCCTCCACTTT
cdr3_aa: CASSERQYNSPLHF

v_call: TRBV30
d_call: NA
j_call: TRBJ2-1
clone_size: NA
cdr3_nt: TGTGCCTGGATGAGGTCCTACAATGAGCAGTTCTTC
cdr3_aa: CAWMRSYNEQFF

v_call: TRBV6-5
d_call: NA
j_call: TRBJ2-3
clone_size: once
cdr3_nt: TGTGCCACCCTTTGGGGCTCTAGCACAGATACGCAGTATTTT
cdr3_aa: CATLWGSSTDTQYF

v_call: TRBV19
d_call: NA
j_call: TRBJ2-2
clone_size: NA
cdr3_nt: TGTGCCAGTAGTATTAGCCATCCCGGGGAGCTGTTTTTT
cdr3_aa: CASSISHPGELFF

v_call: TRBV11-2
d_call: TRBD1
j_call: TRBJ1-2
clone_size: NA
cdr3_nt: TGTGCCAGCAGCTCGAACAGGGGGGAAGGCTATGGCTACACCTTC
cdr3_aa: CASSSNRGEGYGYTF

v_call: TRBV2
d_call: TRBD1
j_call: TRBJ1-4
clone_size: once
cdr3_nt: TGTGCCAGCAGAGAGACAGGGGCGTTTAATGAAAAACTGTTTTTT
cdr3_aa: CASRETGAFNEKLFF

v_call: TRBV7-9
d_call: TRBD2
j_call: TRBJ2-1
clone_size: NA
cdr3_nt: TGTGCCAGCAGTATAGCGGGAGTGGTGCACAATGAGCAGTTCTTC
cdr3_aa: CASSIAGVVHNEQFF

v_call: TRBV18
d_call: TRBD1
j_call: TRBJ2-2
clone_size: NA
cdr3_nt: TGTGCCAGCTCACCAGGGACAGTGAACACCGGGGAGCTGTTTTTT
cdr3_aa: CASSPGTVNTGELFF

v_call: TRBV19
d_call: TRBD2
j_call: TRBJ2-1
clone_size: NA
cdr3_nt: TGTGCCAGTAGTGAAAGCGGGAGCTCCTACAATGAGCAGTTCTTC
cdr3_aa: CASSESGSSYNEQFF

v_call: TRBV29-1
d_call: TRBD1
j_call: TRBJ2-1
clone_size: NA
cdr3_nt: TGCAGCGGGAACGGACAGGGTTACGATGAGCAGTTCTTC
cdr3_aa: CSGNGQGYDEQFF

v_call: TRBV5-1
d_call: TRBD1
j_call: TRBJ2-2
clone_size: NA
cdr3_nt: TGCGCCAGCAGCATAACAGGGGAGATTAACACCGGGGAGCTGTTTTTT
cdr3_aa: CASSITGEINTGELFF

v_call: TRBV15
d_call: NA
j_call: TRBJ1-1
clone_size: NA
cdr3_nt: TGTGCCACCAGTCAACGGGGGATGAGGAACACTGAAGCTTTCTTT
cdr3_aa: CATSQRGMRNTEAFF

v_call: TRBV4-2
d_call: NA
j_call: TRBJ1-1
clone_size: NA
cdr3_nt: TGTGCCAGCAGCCAAGAAGGAGGTGGCGGACTACAGAGCGCTGAAGCTTTCTTT
cdr3_aa: CASSQEGGGGLQSAEAFF

v_call: TRBV30
d_call: NA
j_call: TRBJ2-7
clone_size: NA
cdr3_nt: TGTGCCTGGGAAAGGGGTGGCAGCTCCTACGAGCAGTACTTC
cdr3_aa: CAWERGGSSYEQYF

v_call: TRBV19
d_call: NA
j_call: TRBJ1-5
clone_size: NA
cdr3_nt: TGTGCCAGTAGTAACAGGGCCTACAATCAGCCCCAGCATTTT
cdr3_aa: CASSNRAYNQPQHF

v_call: TRBV5-4
d_call: TRBD1
j_call: TRBJ1-2
clone_size: NA
cdr3_nt: TGTGCCAGCAGCTCTGGACAGGGCTATGGCTACACCTTC
cdr3_aa: CASSSGQGYGYTF

v_call: TRBV3-1/TRBV3-2
d_call: NA
j_call: TRBJ1-4
clone_size: NA
cdr3_nt: TGTGCCAGCAGCCAACGTTTCCCAACTAATGAAAAACTGTTTTTT
cdr3_aa: CASSQRFPTNEKLFF

v_call: TRBV10-2
d_call: TRBD2
j_call: TRBJ2-2
clone_size: NA
cdr3_nt: TGCGCCAGCACGGCGGGAGCGAACACCGGGGAGCTGTTTTTT
cdr3_aa: CASTAGANTGELFF

v_call: TRBV18
d_call: NA
j_call: TRBJ1-2
clone_size: few
cdr3_nt: TGTGCCAGCTCACCACCAGGGGCAGGCTATGGCTACACCTTC
cdr3_aa: CASSPPGAGYGYTF

v_call: TRBV29-1
d_call: TRBD2
j_call: TRBJ2-1
clone_size: NA
cdr3_nt: TGCAGCGTCCTGACTAGCGGGAAAGGGGTTTACAATGAGCAGTTCTTC
cdr3_aa: CSVLTSGKGVYNEQFF

v_call: TRBV6-5
d_call: NA
j_call: TRBJ1-1
clone_size: NA
cdr3_nt: TGTGCCAGCAAACACAGGGAGGGGAACACTGAAGCTTTCTTT
cdr3_aa: CASKHREGNTEAFF

v_call: TRBV5-1
d_call: NA
j_call: TRBJ1-5
clone_size: NA
cdr3_nt: TGCGCCAGCAGCTTGTCTCAGAATCAGCCCCAGCATTTT
cdr3_aa: CASSLSQNQPQHF

v_call: TRBV5-4
d_call: TRBD2
j_call: TRBJ2-7
clone_size: NA
cdr3_nt: TGTGCCAGCAGCTTGGGACTAGCGGGAGAGAGCTCCTACGAGCAGTACTTC
cdr3_aa: CASSLGLAGESSYEQYF

v_call: TRBV3-1/TRBV3-2
d_call: NA
j_call: TRBJ2-3
clone_size: NA
cdr3_nt: TGTGCCAGCAGCCAAGCCGGAGTTACGCAGTATTTT
cdr3_aa: CASSQAGVTQYF

v_call: TRBV2
d_call: TRBD1
j_call: TRBJ2-2
clone_size: NA
cdr3_nt: TGTGCCAGCAGCCGACAGGGAACGACCACCGGGGAGCTGTTTTTT
cdr3_aa: CASSRQGTTTGELFF

v_call: TRBV2
d_call: NA
j_call: TRBJ1-1
clone_size: few
cdr3_nt: TGTGCCAGCAGTGGACAAATGAACACTGAAGCTTTCTTT
cdr3_aa: CASSGQMNTEAFF

v_call: TRBV19
d_call: NA
j_call: TRBJ2-7
clone_size: NA
cdr3_nt: TGTGCCAGTAGTACCGGGTTGGGCTACGAGCAGTACTTC
cdr3_aa: CASSTGLGYEQYF

v_call: TRBV29-1
d_call: TRBD1
j_call: TRBJ1-5
clone_size: NA
cdr3_nt: TGCAGCGCCCGACAGGGGGGTAGCAATCAGCCCCAGCATTTT
cdr3_aa: CSARQGGSNQPQHF

v_call: TRBV18
d_call: NA
j_call: TRBJ1-2
clone_size: NA
cdr3_nt: TGTGCCAGCTCACTGATTGGGGAGGGCACTCATAACTATGGCTACACCTTC
cdr3_aa: CASSLIGEGTHNYGYTF

v_call: TRBV6-1
d_call: NA
j_call: TRBJ2-5
clone_size: NA
cdr3_nt: TGTGCCAGCAGTGAACGTACGGGTGAAGAGACCCAGTACTTC
cdr3_aa: CASSERTGEETQYF

v_call: TRBV6-5
d_call: NA
j_call: TRBJ1-2
clone_size: NA
cdr3_nt: TGTGCCAGCCAGGCAGATCCTTTTCATGGCTACACCTTC
cdr3_aa: CASQADPFHGYTF

v_call: TRBV5-1
d_call: TRBD2
j_call: TRBJ2-1
clone_size: NA
cdr3_nt: TGCGCCAGCAGCTTGGGGCTAGCGGGGAGCTCCTACAATGAGCAGTTCTTC
cdr3_aa: CASSLGLAGSSYNEQFF

v_call: TRBV21-1
d_call: NA
j_call: TRBJ1-1
clone_size: NA
cdr3_nt: TGTGCCAGCCCTATAGGTGGAGGGAACACTGAAGCTTTCTTT
cdr3_aa: CASPIGGGNTEAFF

v_call: TRBV5-8
d_call: TRBD1
j_call: TRBJ1-1
clone_size: NA
cdr3_nt: TGTGCCAGCAGCTGGGGGACAGGGCTGGCTGAAGCTTTCTTT
cdr3_aa: CASSWGTGLAEAFF

v_call: TRBV7-9
d_call: TRBD1
j_call: TRBJ2-1
clone_size: NA
cdr3_nt: TGTGCCAGCAGCTCGACAGGGGTCGACCACAATGAGCAGTTCTTC
cdr3_aa: CASSSTGVDHNEQFF

v_call: TRBV7-9
d_call: TRBD1
j_call: TRBJ2-3
clone_size: NA
cdr3_nt: TGTGCCAGCATCCTGGGACAGGGCACAGATACGCAGTATTTT
cdr3_aa: CASILGQGTDTQYF

v_call: TRBV11-2
d_call: TRBD2
j_call: TRBJ2-1
clone_size: NA
cdr3_nt: TGTGCCAGCAGCTTGACTAGCGGGAAGGATGAGCAGTTCTTC
cdr3_aa: CASSLTSGKDEQFF

v_call: TRBV3-1/TRBV3-2
d_call: TRBD2
j_call: TRBJ2-1
clone_size: NA
cdr3_nt: TGTGCCAGCAGCCAAAGCCCCAGGACTAGCGGGAGACAATACAATGAGCAGTTCTTC
cdr3_aa: CASSQSPRTSGRQYNEQFF

v_call: TRBV19
d_call: NA
j_call: TRBJ2-7
clone_size: NA
cdr3_nt: TGTGCCAGTAGCCCGGGAAGCTCCTACGAGCAGTACTTC
cdr3_aa: CASSPGSSYEQYF

v_call: TRBV5-1
d_call: TRBD1
j_call: TRBJ2-3
clone_size: NA
cdr3_nt: TGCGCCAGCAGCTTGGCGCAGCAGGGGGCAGATACGCAGTATTTT
cdr3_aa: CASSLAQQGADTQYF